This T cell receptor (beta chain) originates from a study of control samples from healthy donors and cancer patients. Libraries were prepared by immunoSEQ multiplex PCR; TCRdb keeps only in-frame clonotypes and omits some of them. The sample records 95,000 to 100,000 clones, 80% to 90% being singletons. CDR3 length: 17 amino acids. Germline CDR1 and CDR2: SGHDN and FVKESK. V lost 4 bases to trimming and J lost 15 bases; unmatched junction nucleotides: 22. Sequencing was carried out using blood. The gene calls are TRBV14 and TRBJ2-1, with 9 bases lining up with TRBD1. The source of this sequence is a man between 25 and 39 years old in good health. CDR3 in DNA: TGTGCCAGCAGCCTCATATCACCCCCCAGGACAGGGGATTTTTGGTTCTTC. It specifies CASSLISPPRTGDFWFF.